This is a list of T cell receptor beta chains from one sample in a study of T cell changes during pregnancy in multiple sclerosis. Method: immunoSEQ multiplex PCR; TCRdb's copy keeps in-frame clones and lacks some. The data contain roughly 20,000 clones, nearly 90% of them singletons. The input for sequencing was CD8+ T cells from peripheral blood mononuclear cells, taken in the second trimester of pregnancy. The receptors were gathered from a female donor in good health, enrolled as a control in a pregnancy study. CDR3s include the opening cysteine and the closing phenylalanine or tryptophan. The order of the fields is J gene, clone size, CDR3 length, D gene, V gene, CDR3 protein, CDR3 DNA. The D gene is left open where the match is weak. Not all rows give a size; the values are once, few, many and, for expanded clones, a class.

j_gene: TRBJ2-7
abundance: .
len: 16
d_gene: TRBD2
v_gene: TRBV7-8
CDR3aa: CASSLFGSGGEFEQYF
CDR3nt: TGTGCCAGCAGCTTATTCGGTAGCGGGGGGGAGTTCGAGCAGTACTTC

j_gene: TRBJ2-7
abundance: few
len: 13
d_gene: .
v_gene: TRBV6-5
CDR3aa: CASSYGGSYEQYF
CDR3nt: TGTGCCAGCAGTTACGGCGGCTCCTACGAGCAGTACTTC

j_gene: TRBJ1-1
abundance: .
len: 15
d_gene: .
v_gene: TRBV7-3
CDR3aa: CASSSYRDENTEAFF
CDR3nt: TGTGCCAGCAGCTCTTACAGGGACGAGAACACTGAAGCTTTCTTT

j_gene: TRBJ2-7
abundance: .
len: 15
d_gene: .
v_gene: TRBV6-5
CDR3aa: CASRLEADTTYEQYF
CDR3nt: TGTGCCAGCAGGTTAGAGGCGGACACCACCTACGAGCAGTACTTC

j_gene: TRBJ2-2
abundance: .
len: 14
d_gene: TRBD2
v_gene: TRBV6-1
CDR3aa: CASSPAGDTGELFF
CDR3nt: TGTGCCAGCAGCCCGGCGGGGGATACCGGGGAGCTGTTTTTT

j_gene: TRBJ2-3
abundance: .
len: 13
d_gene: .
v_gene: TRBV7-3
CDR3aa: CASSLNDIDTQYF
CDR3nt: TGTGCCAGCAGCTTAAATGACATAGATACGCAGTATTTT

j_gene: TRBJ2-1
abundance: .
len: 14
d_gene: .
v_gene: TRBV6-6
CDR3aa: CASSYLGGGNEQFF
CDR3nt: TGTGCCAGCAGTTACCTAGGGGGGGGCAATGAGCAGTTCTTC

j_gene: TRBJ2-3
abundance: .
len: 15
d_gene: TRBD2
v_gene: TRBV30
CDR3aa: CAWSGELAEPDTQYF
CDR3nt: TGTGCCTGGAGTGGAGAACTAGCGGAACCAGATACGCAGTATTTT

j_gene: TRBJ1-1
abundance: .
len: 14
d_gene: TRBD1
v_gene: TRBV6-5
CDR3aa: CASSRQGGYPEAFF
CDR3nt: TGTGCCAGCAGTCGACAGGGGGGGTATCCTGAAGCTTTCTTT

j_gene: TRBJ2-1
abundance: .
len: 15
d_gene: TRBD1
v_gene: TRBV9
CDR3aa: CASSPGTGAYNEQFF
CDR3nt: TGTGCCAGCAGCCCCGGGACAGGAGCCTACAATGAGCAGTTCTTC

j_gene: TRBJ2-1
abundance: .
len: 17
d_gene: .
v_gene: TRBV7-8
CDR3aa: CASSLGTAGIFYNEQFF
CDR3nt: TGTGCCAGCAGCTTAGGGACAGCCGGAATTTTCTACAATGAGCAGTTCTTC

j_gene: TRBJ2-1
abundance: .
len: 17
d_gene: .
v_gene: TRBV28
CDR3aa: CASSLWGPGSSYNEQFF
CDR3nt: TGTGCCAGCAGTTTATGGGGGCCAGGAAGCTCCTACAATGAGCAGTTCTTC

j_gene: TRBJ1-2
abundance: .
len: 13
d_gene: .
v_gene: TRBV7-3
CDR3aa: CASSLTREEGYTF
CDR3nt: TGTGCCAGCAGCTTAACCAGGGAGGAGGGCTACACCTTC

j_gene: TRBJ1-1
abundance: .
len: 16
d_gene: .
v_gene: TRBV6-6
CDR3aa: CASSSRTRGKKTEAFF
CDR3nt: TGTGCCAGCAGTTCACGGACCCGGGGAAAGAAGACTGAAGCTTTCTTT

j_gene: TRBJ1-2
abundance: .
len: 14
d_gene: .
v_gene: TRBV5-6
CDR3aa: CASRQWGGSYGYTF
CDR3nt: TGTGCCAGCAGGCAGTGGGGGGGCTCCTATGGCTACACCTTC

j_gene: TRBJ2-1
abundance: once
len: 17
d_gene: .
v_gene: TRBV29-1
CDR3aa: CSVVPPPPGPLNNEQFF
CDR3nt: TGCAGCGTTGTTCCCCCTCCCCCAGGGCCCCTAAACAATGAGCAGTTCTTC

j_gene: TRBJ2-5
abundance: .
len: 14
d_gene: TRBD1
v_gene: TRBV6-5
CDR3aa: CASSYSQGAETQYF
CDR3nt: TGTGCCAGCAGTTACTCGCAGGGGGCGGAGACCCAGTACTTC

j_gene: TRBJ2-5
abundance: .
len: 14
d_gene: .
v_gene: TRBV25-1
CDR3aa: CASERPTVQETQYF
CDR3nt: TGTGCCAGCGAGAGGCCGACAGTTCAAGAGACCCAGTACTTC

j_gene: TRBJ1-5
abundance: once
len: 16
d_gene: .
v_gene: TRBV21-1
CDR3aa: CASSKAGQGGNQPQHF
CDR3nt: TGTGCCAGCAGCAAAGCCGGACAGGGTGGGAATCAGCCCCAGCATTTT

j_gene: TRBJ1-2
abundance: .
len: 14
d_gene: .
v_gene: TRBV6-5
CDR3aa: CASSSTGGYYGYTF
CDR3nt: TGTGCCAGCAGCTCGACGGGGGGGTACTATGGCTACACCTTC

j_gene: TRBJ2-1
abundance: .
len: 15
d_gene: TRBD1
v_gene: TRBV6-4
CDR3aa: CASSERAGADREQFF
CDR3nt: TGTGCCAGCAGCGAACGAGCAGGGGCGGACAGGGAGCAGTTCTTC

j_gene: TRBJ2-3
abundance: .
len: 17
d_gene: TRBD1
v_gene: TRBV10-3
CDR3aa: CAISESAGTGATDTQYF
CDR3nt: TGTGCCATCAGTGAGTCAGCTGGGACAGGGGCCACAGATACGCAGTATTTT

j_gene: TRBJ1-1
abundance: .
len: 15
d_gene: TRBD1
v_gene: TRBV27
CDR3aa: CASSSRQGLGTEAFF
CDR3nt: TGTGCCAGCAGTTCAAGACAGGGTCTTGGCACTGAAGCTTTCTTT